This T cell receptor beta chain was obtained from a study of T-cell reconstitution after alpha-beta-depleted transplantation in children (dated by TCRdb to 2016 to 2017). About the study as a whole: Using TCR repertoire profiling, the study quantitatively followed how T-cell immune reconstitution unfolded in children after TCRalphabeta/CD19-depleted allogeneic hematopoietic cell transplantation.

The library was produced with PCR. Sequencing took place on an Illumina HiSeq 2500. Molecular barcoding was employed in the preparation of TCR libraries, with unique molecular identifiers being used to normalize TCRbeta repertoire quantification. The public reads were quality trimmed at Q25 with fastp and then assembled into clones with MiXCR by TCRdb, keeping productive beta chains. Rows with one shared CDR3 protein collapse into an entry with the most common genes and DNA. The sample profile shows 55,000 to 85,000 distinct CDR3 sequences; roughly a tenth of them were found once. The top ten hold around 13% of the sample. In this sample, this clonotype turned up many times. No antigen is known for it. No much larger clonotype is one base removed from it; base qualities were not supplied. What the authors observed across the whole study: In some patients, the high TCRbeta diversity seen at day 60 was put down to recipient T cells and intrathymic progenitors that had survived conditioning. Over the following months the frequencies of hyperexpanded clones went down, and after one year T-cell counts and TCRbeta diversity were mostly credited to newly produced T cells. Apparently early alphabetaT-cell count recovery about two months after transplant reportedly relied on only several hundred rapidly expanded clones derived from non-depleted graft cells.

CDR1 is given as SGDLS and CDR2 as YYNGEE, both from the germline V gene. V and J lose 6 bases and 4 bases, and a span of 20 bases separates them. The CDR3 goes from the cysteine to the phenylalanine over 16 residues. Of the read, only the CDR3 DNA is kept; its 48 bases are in frame from base 1. The sample's treatment or condition label is to be understood as: allogeneic hematopoietic cell transplantation with graft depleted of TCRalphabeta T cells and CD19 B cells. TCRalphabeta/CD19-depleted allogeneic hematopoietic cell grafts were given to the transplant recipients, all of whom were children. The receptor comes from a boy between 5 and 17 years old with acute myeloid leukemia, due to receive a stem cell transplant. The chain joins TRBV9 to TRBJ2-1; TRBD1 is possibly the D segment (7 matching bases). The sequencing here drew on PBMCs, taken before TCRalphabeta/CD19-depleted stem cell transplant. The encoded CDR3 is CASTTGALRDYNEQFF. The bases are TGTGCCAGCACAACAGGGGCCCTGCGGGATTACAATGAGCAGTTCTTC.